Described below is a single TCR beta chain sequence and its context. Its antigen is not yet known. Base-call qualities are not available, and no considerably larger clone is one nucleotide away. The data originate from a study of shared clonotypes between healthy human individuals (dated by TCRdb to the early 2020s). Regarding the research as a whole: The cohort comprised a couple of women and a few men aged 18 to 49 years. Different laboratories and diverse techniques were used to prepare libraries and sequence TCR repertoires, to increase sequencing depth and limit assay-specific biases. Each donor's leukapheresis produced roughly between roughly 0.85 and 9.5 billion PBMCs. For each donor, three plates each were used for CD4 naive and CD4 memory, two plates were used for CD8 naive, and one plate was used for CD8 memory. To estimate repertoire size and how much clonotype sharing occurs between individuals, the study deeply sequenced the blood TCR repertoires of about five healthy adults.

CD8 naive samples were obtained by positive selection for CCR7 among CD45RO-negative cells, yielding a CD45RA+CCR7+ population from which TemRA cells were excluded. The donors were healthy, HIV-negative adults who had no recently reported acute infections or vaccinations. Only Caucasian adults living in Nashville, Tennessee, USA were represented among the donors. Blood was obtained by leukapheresis, after which PBMCs were separated by Ficoll-Histopaque density gradient centrifugation and cryopreserved in liquid nitrogen vapor phase. Purity and quantity of every magnetically sorted T cell population were checked by analytical flow cytometry. Each sorted fraction had its genomic DNA isolated and then quantified by UV absorbance on a Nanodrop 2000c. Germline trimming amounts to 4 bases on V and 3 bases on J, with 1 as the count of junction bases outside the gene matches. Its CDR3 holds 14 amino acids, cysteine through phenylalanine. Only the CDR3 part of the read is kept: 42 bases, read in frame from the first base. As encoded in the germline V gene, CDR1 is WSHSY while CDR2 is SAAADI.

Overall study outcomes, separate from this receptor: Pairwise subsampling indicated that sequencing depth was expected to affect the degree of clonotype sharing among donors. When a handful of donors were compared, the shared fraction of clonotypes was about 5.5% for naive CD4, 3.5% to 4% for naive CD8, roughly 2.3% for memory CD4, and less than 0.5% for memory CD8. Only blood was sampled, and tissue TCR repertoires likely differ from those in blood. The genetic and exposure-history diversity represented was limited by the small number of donors. Larger estimated clonotype richness was generally found for naive subsets than for memory subsets. Even with the large sequencing depth, rarefaction of the sorted-subset datasets indicated that sequencing was incomplete. Higher generation probabilities were observed for clonotypes shared by all four sorted-subset donors than for non-shared clonotypes.

TCR CDR3 regions were amplified from genomic DNA by multiplex PCR using the deep immunoSEQ assay. Extracted genomic DNA from each cell subset was distributed evenly across all wells of several immunoSEQ 96-well plates, and each plate was treated as a replicate. For sorted subsets, approximately 210 ng of genomic DNA, equivalent to roughly 30,000 T cell genomes, went into each replicate PCR. Purified libraries were measured with a Qubit 3.0 fluorometer, size-checked on a Bioanalyzer 2100, and measured again with the KAPA Library Quantification kit. A separate single-read 150-cycle Illumina NextSeq 550 flow cell was used to sequence each immunoSEQ 96-well plate. The source study handled its data this way. Because only junctional sequences without quality scores were contained in the immunoSEQ output, filtering matching that applied to full-length reads could not be performed. To assign V/J genes and CDR3, sequences were annotated using PyIR, a Python wrapper for IgBLAST v1.9, with IMGT germline references. Reads were removed for weak V/J assignments (E-value above 1e-6), missing CDR3, stop codons, out-of-frame junctions, or ambiguous translated residues. A V3J clonotype was defined by an identical inferred V gene, J gene, and CDR3 amino acid sequence. Percentage overlap between repertoires was calculated by dividing the number of shared unique clonotypes by the size of the smaller repertoire. RTK rarefaction, the Chao1 estimator, and Recon v2.1 estimates of unobserved clonotypes were used to assess repertoire richness. For all TCRbeta clonotypes obtained by the gDNA method from a few donors, generation probabilities were computed with OLGA. Held by TCRdb, this immuneACCESS table contains in-frame sequences only and omits some clones. Under half of the omission traces to an unresolved V gene where checked; the cause of the rest is unknown. D and trimming come from the DNA, and the V and J calls and clone size come from that table. Across this sample there are millions of clones, with over 85% seen only once. The ten most abundant clones make up 1.1% of the sample.

Sequencing used naive CD8+ T cells sorted from blood. The cell subset or site tag for this specimen amounts to: CD45RA+CCR7+. The chain joins TRBV10-2 to TRBJ2-3; 10 middle bases align to TRBD2. The clonotype was recovered from a young man in good health. The CDR3 protein sequence reads: CASSGAGGTDTQYF. The DNA is TGCGCCAGCAGTGGAGCGGGAGGGACAGATACGCAGTATTTT.